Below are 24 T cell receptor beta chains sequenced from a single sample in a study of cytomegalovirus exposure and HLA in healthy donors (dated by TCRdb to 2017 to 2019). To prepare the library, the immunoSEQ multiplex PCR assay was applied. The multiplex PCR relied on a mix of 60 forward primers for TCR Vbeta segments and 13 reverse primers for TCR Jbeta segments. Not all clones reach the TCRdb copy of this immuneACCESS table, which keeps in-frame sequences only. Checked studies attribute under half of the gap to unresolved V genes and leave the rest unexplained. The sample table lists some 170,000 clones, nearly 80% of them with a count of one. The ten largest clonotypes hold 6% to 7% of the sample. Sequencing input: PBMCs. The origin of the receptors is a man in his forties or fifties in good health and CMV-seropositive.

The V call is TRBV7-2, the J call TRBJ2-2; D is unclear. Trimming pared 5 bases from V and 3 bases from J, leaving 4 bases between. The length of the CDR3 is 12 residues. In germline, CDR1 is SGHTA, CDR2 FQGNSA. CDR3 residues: CASSTYTGELFF. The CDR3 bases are TGTGCCAGCAGCACTTACACCGGGGAGCTGTTTTTT.

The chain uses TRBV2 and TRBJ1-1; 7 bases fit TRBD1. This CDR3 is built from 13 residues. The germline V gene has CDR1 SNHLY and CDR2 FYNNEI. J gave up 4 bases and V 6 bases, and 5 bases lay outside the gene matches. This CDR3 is CASRVTGVTEAFF. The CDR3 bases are TGTGCCAGCAGGGTAACAGGGGTCACTGAAGCTTTCTTT. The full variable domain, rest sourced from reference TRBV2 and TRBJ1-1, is EPEVTQTPSHQVTQMGQEVILRCVPISNHLYFYWYRQILGQKVEFLVSFYNNEISEKSEIFDDQFSVERPDGSNFTLKIRSTKLEDSAMYFCASRVTGVTEAFFGQGTRLTVV.

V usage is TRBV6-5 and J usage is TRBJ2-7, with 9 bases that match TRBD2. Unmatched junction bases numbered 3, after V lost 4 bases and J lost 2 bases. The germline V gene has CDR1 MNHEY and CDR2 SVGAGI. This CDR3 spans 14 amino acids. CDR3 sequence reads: CASSSPSGTYEQYF. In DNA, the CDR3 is TGTGCCAGCAGTTCCCCTAGCGGGACCTACGAGCAGTACTTC.

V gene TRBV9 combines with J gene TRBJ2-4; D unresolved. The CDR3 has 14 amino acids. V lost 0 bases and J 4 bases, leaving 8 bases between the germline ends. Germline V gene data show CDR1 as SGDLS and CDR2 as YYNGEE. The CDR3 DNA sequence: TGTGCCAGCAGCGTAGGTCCGCGGAAAAACATTCAGTACTTC. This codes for CASSVGPRKNIQYF.

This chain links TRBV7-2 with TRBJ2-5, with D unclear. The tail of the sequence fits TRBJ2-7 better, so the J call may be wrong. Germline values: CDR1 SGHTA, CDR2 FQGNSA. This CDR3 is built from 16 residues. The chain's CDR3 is CASSLVSAGWAYEQYF. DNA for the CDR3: TGTGCCAGCAGCTTAGTGTCGGCAGGTTGGGCCTACGAGCAGTACTTC.

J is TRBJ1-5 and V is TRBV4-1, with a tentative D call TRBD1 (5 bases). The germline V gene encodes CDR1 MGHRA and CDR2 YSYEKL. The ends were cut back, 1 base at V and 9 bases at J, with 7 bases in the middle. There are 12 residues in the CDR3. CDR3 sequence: CASSQARGPQHF. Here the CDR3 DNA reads TGCGCCAGCAGCCAAGCTAGGGGGCCCCAGCATTTT.

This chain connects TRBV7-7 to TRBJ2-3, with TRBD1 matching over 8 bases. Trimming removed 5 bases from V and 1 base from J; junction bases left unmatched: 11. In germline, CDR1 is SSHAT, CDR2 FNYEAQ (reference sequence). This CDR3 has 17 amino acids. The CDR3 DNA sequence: TGTGCCAGCAGCCAGAGACAGGGGTCGTATTGCACAGATACGCAGTATTTT. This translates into CASSQRQGSYCTDTQYF.

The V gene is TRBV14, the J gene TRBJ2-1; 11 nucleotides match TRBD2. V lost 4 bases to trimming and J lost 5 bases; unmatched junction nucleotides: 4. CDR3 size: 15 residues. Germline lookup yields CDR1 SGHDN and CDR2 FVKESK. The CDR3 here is CASSRLAGGNNEQFF. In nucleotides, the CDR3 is TGTGCCAGCAGCCGGCTAGCGGGAGGAAACAATGAGCAGTTCTTC. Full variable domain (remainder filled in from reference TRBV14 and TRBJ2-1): EAGVTQFPSHSVIEKGQTVTLRCDPISGHDNLYWYRRVMGKEIKFLLHFVKESKQDESGMPNNRFLAERTGGTYSTLKVQPAELEDSGVYFCASSRLAGGNNEQFFGPGTRLTVL.

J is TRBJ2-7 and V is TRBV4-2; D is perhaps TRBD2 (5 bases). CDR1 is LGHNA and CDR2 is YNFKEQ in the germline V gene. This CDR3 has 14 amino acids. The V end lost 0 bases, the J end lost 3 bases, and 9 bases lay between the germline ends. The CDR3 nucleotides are TGTGCCAGCAGCCAAGAGAGGGTAGACTACGAGCAGTACTTC. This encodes CASSQERVDYEQYF.

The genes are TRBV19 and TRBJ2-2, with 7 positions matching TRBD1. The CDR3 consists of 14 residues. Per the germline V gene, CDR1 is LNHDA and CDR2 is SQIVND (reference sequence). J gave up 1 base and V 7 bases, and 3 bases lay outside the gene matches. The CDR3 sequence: CASNRDRNTGELFF. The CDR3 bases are TGTGCCAGTAACAGGGACAGGAACACCGGGGAGCTGTTTTTT.

The CDR3 spells CASSQDLRQEHYGYTF. The DNA for the CDR3 is TGTGCCAGCAGCCAAGATCTTAGACAGGAGCATTATGGCTACACCTTC. The chain carries TRBV4-2 and TRBJ1-2, with a possible D match to TRBD1 (6 bases). V lost 0 bases to trimming and J lost 5 bases, with 16 bases between them. CDR3 length: 16 amino acids. The V gene's germline CDR1 is LGHNA and CDR2 YNFKEQ.

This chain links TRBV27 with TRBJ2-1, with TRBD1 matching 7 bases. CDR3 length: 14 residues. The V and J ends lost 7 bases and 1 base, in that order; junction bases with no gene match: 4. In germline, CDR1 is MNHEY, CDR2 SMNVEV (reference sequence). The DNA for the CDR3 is TGTGCCAGCATTCCGGACAGGTCCTACAATGAGCAGTTCTTC. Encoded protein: CASIPDRSYNEQFF.

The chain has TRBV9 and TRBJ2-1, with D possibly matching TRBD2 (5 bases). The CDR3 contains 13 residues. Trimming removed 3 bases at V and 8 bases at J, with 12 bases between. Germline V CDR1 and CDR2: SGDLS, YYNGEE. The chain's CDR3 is CASSALEPHEQFF. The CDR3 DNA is TGTGCCAGCAGCGCACTAGAACCCCATGAGCAGTTCTTC.

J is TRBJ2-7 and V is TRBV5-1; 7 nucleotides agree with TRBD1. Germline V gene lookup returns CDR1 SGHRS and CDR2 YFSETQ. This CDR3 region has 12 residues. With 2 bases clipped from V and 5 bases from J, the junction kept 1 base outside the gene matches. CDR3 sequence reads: CASSFTGDEQYF. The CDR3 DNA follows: TGCGCCAGCAGCTTTACAGGGGACGAGCAGTACTTC. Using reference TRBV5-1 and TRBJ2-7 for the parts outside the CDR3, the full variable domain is KAGVTQTPRYLIKTRGQQVTLSCSPISGHRSVSWYQQTPGQGLQFLFEYFSETQRNKGNFPGRFSGRQFSNSRSEMNVSTLELGDSALYLCASSFTGDEQYFGPGTRLTVT.

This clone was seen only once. The CDR3 region is CASLGGEKLFF. The CDR3 DNA reads TGTGCCAGCTTGGGGGGTGAAAAACTGTTTTTT. The chain recombines TRBV6-1 with TRBJ1-4; possibly TRBD1 for D (5 bases). The CDR3 loop spans 11 amino acids. The V end lost 8 bases, the J end lost 7 bases, and 8 bases lay between the germline ends. Germline values: CDR1 MNHNS, CDR2 SASEGT.

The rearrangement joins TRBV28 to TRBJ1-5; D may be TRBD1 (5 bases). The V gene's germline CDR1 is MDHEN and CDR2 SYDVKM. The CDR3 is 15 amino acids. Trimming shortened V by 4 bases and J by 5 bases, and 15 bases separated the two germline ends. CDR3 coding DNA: TGTGCCAGCAGTTACGGGTCGGGGGTCGATCAGCCCCAGCATTTT. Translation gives CASSYGSGVDQPQHF.

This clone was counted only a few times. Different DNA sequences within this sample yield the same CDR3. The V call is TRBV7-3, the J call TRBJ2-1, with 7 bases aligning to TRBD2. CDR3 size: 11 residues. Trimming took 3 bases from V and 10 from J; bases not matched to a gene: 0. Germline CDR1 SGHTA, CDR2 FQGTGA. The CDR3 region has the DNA TGTGCCAGCAGCTTGGGGGGGGAGCAGTTCTTC. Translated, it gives CASSLGGEQFF.

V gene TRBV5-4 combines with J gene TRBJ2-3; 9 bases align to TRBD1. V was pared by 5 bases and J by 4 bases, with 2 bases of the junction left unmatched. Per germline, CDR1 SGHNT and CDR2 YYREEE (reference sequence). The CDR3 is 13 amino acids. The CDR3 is CASRQGAADTQYF. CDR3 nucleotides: TGTGCCAGCAGACAGGGGGCGGCAGATACGCAGTATTTT.

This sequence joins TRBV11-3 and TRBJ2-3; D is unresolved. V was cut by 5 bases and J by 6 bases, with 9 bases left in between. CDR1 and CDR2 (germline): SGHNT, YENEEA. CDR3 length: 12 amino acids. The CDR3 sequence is CASSTPRDTQYF. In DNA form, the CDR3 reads TGTGCCAGCAGCACCCCCCGGGATACGCAGTATTTT.

The CDR3 loop reads CASSSLNLAGGWYF. For the CDR3, the DNA is TGTGCCAGCAGTTCGCTCAATCTAGCGGGGGGCTGGTATTTT. The V gene is TRBV6-5, the J gene TRBJ2-3; 11 bases line up with TRBD2. In germline, CDR1 is MNHEY, CDR2 SVGAGI. J gave up 14 bases and V 4 bases, and 11 bases lay outside the gene matches. CDR3 length: 14 amino acids.

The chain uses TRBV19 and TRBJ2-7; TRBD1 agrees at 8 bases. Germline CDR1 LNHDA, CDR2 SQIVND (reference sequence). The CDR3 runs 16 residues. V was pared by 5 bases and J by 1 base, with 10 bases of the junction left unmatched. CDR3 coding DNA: TGTGCCAGTAGTGCATCCTGGACAGGGCGATCCTACGAGCAGTACTTC. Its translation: CASSASWTGRSYEQYF.

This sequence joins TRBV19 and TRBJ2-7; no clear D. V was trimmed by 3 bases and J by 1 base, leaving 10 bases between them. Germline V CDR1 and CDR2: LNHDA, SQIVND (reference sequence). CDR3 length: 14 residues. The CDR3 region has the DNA TGTGCCAGTAGTATTAGAGCGTCGTCCTACGAGCAGTACTTC. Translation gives CASSIRASSYEQYF.

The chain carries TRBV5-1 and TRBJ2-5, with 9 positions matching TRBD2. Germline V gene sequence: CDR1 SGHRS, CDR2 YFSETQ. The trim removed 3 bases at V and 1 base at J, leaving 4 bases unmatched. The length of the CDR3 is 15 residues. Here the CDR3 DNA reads TGCGCCAGCAGCTCTAGCGGGGCCACCCAAGAGACCCAGTACTTC. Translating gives CASSSSGATQETQYF. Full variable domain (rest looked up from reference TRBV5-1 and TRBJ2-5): KAGVTQTPRYLIKTRGQQVTLSCSPISGHRSVSWYQQTPGQGLQFLFEYFSETQRNKGNFPGRFSGRQFSNSRSEMNVSTLELGDSALYLCASSSSGATQETQYFGPGTRLLVL.

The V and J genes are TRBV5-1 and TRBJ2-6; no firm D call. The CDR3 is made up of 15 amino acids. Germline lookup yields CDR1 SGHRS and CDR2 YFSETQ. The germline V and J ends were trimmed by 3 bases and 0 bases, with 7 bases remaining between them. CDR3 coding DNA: TGCGCCAGCAGCTCACAGATCTCTGGGGCCAACGTCCTGACTTTC. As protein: CASSSQISGANVLTF.